This section outlines one T cell receptor beta chain sequence together with its context. TCRdb's copy holds only in-frame clones and misses some; the assay was immunoSEQ multiplex PCR. The sample contains fewer than 40,000 clones, about four fifths of which appear only once. The data are from a study of T cells in narcolepsy. V was cut by 1 base and J by 4 bases, with 11 bases left in between. Germline V gene sequence: CDR1 SGHDT, CDR2 YYEEEE. The CDR3 covers 14 residues. Source material: memory (CD45RA-) CD4+ T cells from blood. The chain carries TRBV5-6 and TRBJ1-2; D is unresolved. The source of this sequence is a human donor in good health. In DNA form, the CDR3 reads TGTGCCAGCAGCTTGAACCAGGTACTCTATGGCTACACCTTC. Protein product: CASSLNQVLYGYTF.